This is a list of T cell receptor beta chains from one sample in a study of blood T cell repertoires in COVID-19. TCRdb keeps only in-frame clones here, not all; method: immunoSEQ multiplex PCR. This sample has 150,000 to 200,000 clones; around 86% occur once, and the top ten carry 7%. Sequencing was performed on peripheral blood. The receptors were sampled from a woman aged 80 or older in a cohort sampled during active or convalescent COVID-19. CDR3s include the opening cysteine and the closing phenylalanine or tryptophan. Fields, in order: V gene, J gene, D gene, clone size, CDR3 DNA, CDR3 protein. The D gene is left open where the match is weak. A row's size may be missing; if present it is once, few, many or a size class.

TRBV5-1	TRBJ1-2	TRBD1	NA	TGCGCCAGCAGCCGGACAGGTCCCAATGTGGGCTACACCTTC	CASSRTGPNVGYTF
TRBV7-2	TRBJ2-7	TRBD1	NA	TGTGCCAGCAGCCAAGGGGCCCGGGACAGGGGGAGTTACGAGCAGTACTTC	CASSQGARDRGSYEQYF
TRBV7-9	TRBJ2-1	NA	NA	TGTGCCAGCAGCCCCCCGGGGGTGGCCTACAATGAGCAGTTCTTC	CASSPPGVAYNEQFF
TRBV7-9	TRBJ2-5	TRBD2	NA	TGTGCCAGCAGGCCGGGCCGCGGGGGGCAAGAGACCCAGTACTTC	CASRPGRGGQETQYF
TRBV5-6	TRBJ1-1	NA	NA	TGTGCCAGCAGCGGGGCTATTGGCAGCTACAACATGAACACTGAAGCTTTCTTT	CASSGAIGSYNMNTEAFF
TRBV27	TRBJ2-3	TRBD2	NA	TGTGCCAGTAAGTCGGGACTACGTCGGCTCGATACGCAGTATTTT	CASKSGLRRLDTQYF
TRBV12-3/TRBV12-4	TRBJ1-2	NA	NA	TGTGCCAGCAGCATCAGGGGTGGCTACACCTTC	CASSIRGGYTF
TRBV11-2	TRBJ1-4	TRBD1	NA	TGTGCCAGCAGCTTAGGACCCCGGACAGGCCTAAATGAAAAACTGTTTTTT	CASSLGPRTGLNEKLFF
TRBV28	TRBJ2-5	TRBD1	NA	TGTGCCGTACGCCGGACAGGCCAAGAGACCCAGTACTTC	CAVRRTGQETQYF
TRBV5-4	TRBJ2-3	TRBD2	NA	TGTGCCAGCAGCCCATTCAACGGGCGGGGGGGCACAGATACGCAGTATTTT	CASSPFNGRGGTDTQYF
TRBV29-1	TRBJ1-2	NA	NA	TGCAGCGTTTACAGGAACTATGGCTACACCTTC	CSVYRNYGYTF
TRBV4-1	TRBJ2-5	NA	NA	TGCGCCAGCAGCCAAAGACTGGCCTTCCAGGGGCCTGGGGAGACCCAGTACTTC	CASSQRLAFQGPGETQYF
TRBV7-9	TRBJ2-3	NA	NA	TGTGCCAGCAGCTTAAGTTCGGTTCGACTCCTGGCGGGGACAGATACGCAGTATTTT	CASSLSSVRLLAGTDTQYF
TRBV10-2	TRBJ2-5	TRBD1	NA	TGCGCCAGCAGTACAGGGGCAGAGACCCAGTACTTC	CASSTGAETQYF
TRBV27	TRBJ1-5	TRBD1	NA	TGTGCCAGCAGTGGGACAGGGCTAGGTCAGCCCCAGCATTTT	CASSGTGLGQPQHF
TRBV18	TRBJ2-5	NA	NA	TGTGCCAGCTCACCCCAGGGTGTAGAGACCCAGTACTTC	CASSPQGVETQYF
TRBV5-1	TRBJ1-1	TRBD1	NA	TGCGCCAGCAGCTTAAGTGGACAGGGGGCCGCTGAAGCTTTCTTT	CASSLSGQGAAEAFF
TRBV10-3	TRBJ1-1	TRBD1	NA	TGTGCCGCCCAGGGACAGATGAACACTGAAGCTTTCTTT	CAAQGQMNTEAFF
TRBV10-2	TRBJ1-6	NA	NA	TGCGCCAGCAGGGAGGGGCAGCTTGATAATTCACCCCTCCACTTT	CASREGQLDNSPLHF
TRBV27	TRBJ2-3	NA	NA	TGTGCCAGCAGTTCACGAAGGGGGAAGTTCACAGATACGCAGTATTTT	CASSSRRGKFTDTQYF
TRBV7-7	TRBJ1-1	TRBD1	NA	TGTGCCAGCAGCTTCCGGACAGGGAACACTGAAGCTTTCTTT	CASSFRTGNTEAFF
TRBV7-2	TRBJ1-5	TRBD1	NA	TGTGCCAGCAGCAGGACAGGGTCCAGTGGCAATCAGCCCCAGCATTTT	CASSRTGSSGNQPQHF
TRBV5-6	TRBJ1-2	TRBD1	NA	TGTGCCAGCAGCTTTCCTAGAGGGGGCGCGCCTGGCTACACCTTC	CASSFPRGGAPGYTF
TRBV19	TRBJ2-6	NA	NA	TGTGCCAGTAGTATGGGCCGGCGTCAAGGGGCCAACGTCCTGACTTTC	CASSMGRRQGANVLTF
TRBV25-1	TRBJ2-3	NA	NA	TGTGCCAGCAGTGATGACCGGGACTGGATCACAGATACGCAGTATTTT	CASSDDRDWITDTQYF
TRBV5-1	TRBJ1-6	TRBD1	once	TGCGCCAGCAGCTTGGAGGGACAGGCGGATTCACCCCTCCACTTT	CASSLEGQADSPLHF
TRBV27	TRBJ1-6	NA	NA	TGTGCCAGCAGACCCACCGCCCGGGCGGGGGATGCCTATAATTCACCCCTCCACTTT	CASRPTARAGDAYNSPLHF
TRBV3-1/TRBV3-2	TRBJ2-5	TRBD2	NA	TGTGCCAGCAGCCGGGGGGGGATGGAGACCCAGTACTTC	CASSRGGMETQYF
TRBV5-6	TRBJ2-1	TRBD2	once	TGTGCCAGCAGCCGACCGGGACTAGTCCCCAATGAGCAGTTCTTC	CASSRPGLVPNEQFF
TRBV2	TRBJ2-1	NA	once	TGTGCCAGCAGTGATTTCCTAGCGAGCGATGAGCAGTTCTTC	CASSDFLASDEQFF
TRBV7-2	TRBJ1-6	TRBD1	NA	TGTGCCAGCAGCGGGACCTCAGGGGGCCCGCGGAAATTTTTT	CASSGTSGGPRKFF
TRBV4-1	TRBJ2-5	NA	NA	TGCGCCAGCAGCCAGGGACTCCAAGAGACCCAGTACTTC	CASSQGLQETQYF
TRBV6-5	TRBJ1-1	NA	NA	TGTGCCAGCAGTTACATGGGGGGGATTGAAGCTTTCTTT	CASSYMGGIEAFF
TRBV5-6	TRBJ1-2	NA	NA	TGTGCCAGCAGCTTGGTCCAGGGATCTTATAACTATGGCTACACCTTC	CASSLVQGSYNYGYTF
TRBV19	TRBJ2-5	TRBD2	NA	TGTGCCAGTAGTATCTTACGGGGGGGCCAAGAGACCCAGTACTTC	CASSILRGGQETQYF
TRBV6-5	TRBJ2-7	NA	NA	TGTGCCATGGGGGGTGAGTTCGGGCAGTACTTC	CAMGGEFGQYF
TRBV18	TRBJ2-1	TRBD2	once	TGTGCCAGCTCACCAGAAGCGGGAGTTCTTACTGAGCAGTTCTTC	CASSPEAGVLTEQFF
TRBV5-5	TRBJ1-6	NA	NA	TGTGCCAGCAGCTTGGGGCGGGCATCACCCCTCCACTTT	CASSLGRASPLHF
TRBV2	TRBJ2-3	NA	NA	TGTGCCAGCAAGGAGGAATCTAGCACAGATACGCAGTATTTT	CASKEESSTDTQYF
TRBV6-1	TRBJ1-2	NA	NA	TGTGCCAGCAGTGAAGGACAGCGATCTAACTATGGCTACACCTTC	CASSEGQRSNYGYTF
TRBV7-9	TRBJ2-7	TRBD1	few	TGTGCCAGCAGCCAGGACAGGGTGGAGTACTTC	CASSQDRVEYF
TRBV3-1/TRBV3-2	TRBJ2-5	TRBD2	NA	TGTGCCAGCAGCCCCCCCGGGACTAGCGGAATCGGGGAGGAGACCCAGTACTTC	CASSPPGTSGIGEETQYF
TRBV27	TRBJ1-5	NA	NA	TGTGCCAGCGGCTCCAATCAGCCCCAGCATTTT	CASGSNQPQHF
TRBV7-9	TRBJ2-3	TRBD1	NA	TGTGCCAGCAGCTTGGGACAGGGAAATACGCAGTATTTT	CASSLGQGNTQYF
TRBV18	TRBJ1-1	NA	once	TGTGCCAGCTCACCCTCCGGAGGGAACACTGAAGCTTTCTTT	CASSPSGGNTEAFF
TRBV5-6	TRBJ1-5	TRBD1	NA	TGTGCCAGCAGCGTCCGGGACAGGGCCTTTGGGGGCAATCAGCCCCAGCATTTT	CASSVRDRAFGGNQPQHF
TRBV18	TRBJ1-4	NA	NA	TGTGCCAGCTCACCCGGGACACACTATCAACTGTTTTTT	CASSPGTHYQLFF
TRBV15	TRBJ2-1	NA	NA	TGTGCCACCAGCAGAGAGGCCAGGGGCTCCTCCTACAATGAGCAGTTCTTC	CATSREARGSSYNEQFF
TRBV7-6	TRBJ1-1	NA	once	TGTGCCAGCAGCTCCACAGGGAGAGGTGCTGAAGCTTTCTTT	CASSSTGRGAEAFF
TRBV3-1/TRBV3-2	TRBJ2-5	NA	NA	TGTGCCAGCAGCCAAGTGGAACTACAAGAGACCCAGTACTTC	CASSQVELQETQYF
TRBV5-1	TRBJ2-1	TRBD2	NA	TGCGCCAGCAGCTTTTGGACTAGAAACAATGAGCAGTTCTTC	CASSFWTRNNEQFF
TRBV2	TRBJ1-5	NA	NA	TGTGCCAGCACTCTACTAAAAAATCAGCCCCAGCATTTT	CASTLLKNQPQHF
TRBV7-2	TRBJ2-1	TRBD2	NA	TGTGCCAGCAGCTTAGTTGCGGGGGGGCCAAGCTCCTACAATGAGCAGTTCTTC	CASSLVAGGPSSYNEQFF
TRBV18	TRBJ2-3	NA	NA	TGTGCCAGCTCACCAGGAACAGTAAGCACAGATACGCAGTATTTT	CASSPGTVSTDTQYF
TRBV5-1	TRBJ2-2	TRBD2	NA	TGCGCCAGCAGCTTCACTAGCGGGGGGATCGCCGGGGAGCTGTTTTTT	CASSFTSGGIAGELFF
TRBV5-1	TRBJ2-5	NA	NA	TGCGCCAGTCACCGAGGAGGACAGAGGGAGACCCAGTACTTC	CASHRGGQRETQYF
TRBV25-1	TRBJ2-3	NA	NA	TGTGCCAGCAGTGAAAGGGACACCGACACAGATACGCAGTATTTT	CASSERDTDTDTQYF